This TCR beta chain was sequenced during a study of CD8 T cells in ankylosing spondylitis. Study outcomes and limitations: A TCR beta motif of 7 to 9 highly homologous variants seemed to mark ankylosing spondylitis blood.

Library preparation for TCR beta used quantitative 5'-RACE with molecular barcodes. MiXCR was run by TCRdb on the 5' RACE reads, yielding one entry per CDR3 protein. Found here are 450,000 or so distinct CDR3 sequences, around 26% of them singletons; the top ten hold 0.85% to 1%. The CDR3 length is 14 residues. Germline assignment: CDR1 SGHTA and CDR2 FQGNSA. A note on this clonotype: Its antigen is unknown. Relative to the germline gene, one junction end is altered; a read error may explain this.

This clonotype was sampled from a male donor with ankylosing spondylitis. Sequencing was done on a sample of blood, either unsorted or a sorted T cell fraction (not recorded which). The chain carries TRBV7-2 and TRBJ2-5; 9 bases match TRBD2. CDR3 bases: TGTGCCAGCACCTTAGCGGGAGTTGTAGAGACCCAGTACTTC. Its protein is CASTLAGVVETQYF.